This paragraph reports one T cell receptor (beta chain). These data originate in a study of blood T cell repertoires in COVID-19. The CDR3 consists of 14 residues. The germline CDR1 and CDR2 sequences are LNHDA and SQIVND (reference sequence). V lost 5 bases and J lost 2; bases outside the gene matches: 6. Some clones are missing from TCRdb's copy, which holds only in-frame ones; the method was immunoSEQ multiplex PCR. This table holds approximately 200,000 clones, roughly 84% found once. This chain links TRBV19 with TRBJ2-7, with 7 bases lining up with TRBD1. Material: peripheral blood. The TCR originated in a woman aged 60-70 years who had recovered from COVID-19. CDR3 protein: CASSPYRGTYEQYF. In nucleotides, the CDR3 is TGTGCCAGTAGTCCTTACAGGGGTACCTACGAGCAGTACTTC. Full variable domain (missing parts from reference TRBV19 and TRBJ2-7): DGGITQSPKYLFRKEGQNVTLSCEQNLNHDAMYWYRQDPGQGLRLIYYSQIVNDFQKGDIAEGYSVSREKKESFPLTVTSAQKNPTAFYLCASSPYRGTYEQYFGPGTRLTVT.